Reported below is one T cell receptor (beta chain). Its antigen is still unknown. This PCR relied on a set of 60 Vbeta primers and 13 Jbeta primers. Sequencing was performed with immunoSEQ multiplex PCR; in TCRdb, only in-frame clones are kept and a portion is missing. Altogether a few hundred thousand clones are present, approximately 90% being singletons, with the ten largest covering about 1%. The source of the sample is a study of cytomegalovirus exposure and HLA in healthy donors. Trimming cost V 0 bases and J 5 bases, with 7 bases left between them. Germline V gene sequence: CDR1 LGHNA, CDR2 YNFKEQ. The CDR3 has 13 amino acids. Study observations and caveats: TRBV6-2, TRBV6-3 and other indistinguishable V segments were excluded.

Sequencing was done on a sample of PBMCs. The chain has TRBV4-2 and TRBJ2-5; D not resolved. This receptor was identified in a woman younger than 35 in good health and CMV-seronegative. The CDR3 spells CASSQDSAETQYF. CDR3 nucleotide sequence: TGTGCCAGCAGCCAAGATAGTGCGGAGACCCAGTACTTC.